Following are 24 T cell receptor beta chains from one sample sequenced in a study of long-term antiretroviral therapy in people with HIV. Running of the v3.0 immunoSEQ assay took place at survey level. Here immunoSEQ multiplex PCR was the method, and the copy in TCRdb shows in-frame clones only, minus some. The sample has some 40,000 clones, more than 70% seen once. The material sequenced was unsorted PBMCs, taken 3.1 years after starting antiretroviral therapy. The receptors stem from a woman between 45 and 65 years old with HIV.

This chain joins TRBV10-3 and TRBJ2-1; 15 bases map to TRBD2. The CDR3 spans 19 residues. The germline V gene encodes CDR1 ENHRY and CDR2 SYGVKD. J lost 0 bases, V lost 5 bases, and 8 bases had no gene match. The CDR3: CAISPGLAGGGSSYNEQFF. The CDR3 DNA sequence: TGTGCCATCAGTCCCGGACTAGCGGGGGGGGGTAGCTCCTACAATGAGCAGTTCTTC.

The chain carries TRBV5-1 and TRBJ2-7, with TRBD2 matching over 12 bases. Losses at the gene ends were 4 bases for V and 3 bases for J; bases not matched to a gene: 2. The germline gives CDR1 SGHRS, CDR2 YFSETQ. The CDR3 runs to 14 residues. DNA for the CDR3: TGCGCCAGCAGCGTGACTAGCGGGGGCTACGAGCAGTACTTC. This sequence encodes CASSVTSGGYEQYF.

The chain couples TRBV6-6 to TRBJ2-1, with D tentatively TRBD1 (6 bases). V lost 7 bases, J lost 2 bases, and 12 bases lay in between. This CDR3 region has 14 residues. Germline V gene lookup returns CDR1 MNHNY and CDR2 SVGAGI (reference sequence). CDR3 nucleotides: TGTGCCAGCAAAGGACAGCTAGCCTACAATGAGCAGTTCTTC. Amino acid sequence: CASKGQLAYNEQFF.

The chain joins TRBV2 to TRBJ1-5; TRBD1 matches at 8 bases. The length of the CDR3 is 14 residues. The germline V gene encodes CDR1 SNHLY and CDR2 FYNNEI. Trimming cost V 5 bases and J 2 bases; bases outside gene matches: 2. CDR3 sequence (DNA): TGTGCCAGCAGTACGGGACAGGGCAATCAGCCCCAGCATTTT. It encodes CASSTGQGNQPQHF.

This chain uses TRBV6-6 with TRBJ1-5; 7 positions match TRBD1. There are 16 residues in the CDR3. V dropped 3 bases and J dropped 5; count of bases not matched to a gene: 10. The V gene's germline CDR1 is MNHNY and CDR2 SVGAGI (reference sequence). Here the CDR3 reads CASSYSTGFLDQPQHF. CDR3 bases: TGTGCCAGCAGTTATTCGACAGGGTTTCTCGATCAGCCCCAGCATTTT.

This sequence joins TRBV6-5 and TRBJ1-1, with TRBD1 as a possible D gene (6 bases). Trimming cost V 7 bases and J 0 bases, with 15 bases left between them. The CDR3 totals 15 residues. Germline V gene data show CDR1 as MNHEY and CDR2 as SVGAGI. CDR3 DNA sequence: TGTGCCAGCAAGGGGCAGGGGTCCATGAACACTGAAGCTTTCTTT. Translating it yields CASKGQGSMNTEAFF.

This rearrangement joins TRBV7-6 to TRBJ1-5, with D perhaps matching TRBD1 (5 bases). The V end lost 5 bases, the J end lost 5 bases, and 13 bases lay between the germline ends. This CDR3 comprises 14 residues. Germline-derived CDR1 and CDR2 are SGHVS and FNYEAQ. The CDR3 DNA reads as TGTGCCAGCAGCCCACGGGGCGCGGATCAGCCCCAGCATTTT. This encodes CASSPRGADQPQHF.

V gene TRBV28 combines with J gene TRBJ1-1; 10 bases align to TRBD1. Germline V gene data show CDR1 as MDHEN and CDR2 as SYDVKM. V gave up 5 bases and J gave up 3 bases; unmatched junction bases: 15. This CDR3 spans 18 amino acids. The CDR3 region is CASSETGGLSVMDTEAFF. DNA for the CDR3: TGTGCCAGCAGTGAGACAGGGGGCCTCTCGGTTATGGACACTGAAGCTTTCTTT.

The chain couples TRBV14 to TRBJ2-3, with D uncertain. CDR1 SGHDN and CDR2 FVKESK come from the germline V gene. This CDR3 is 12 amino acids long. V dropped 5 bases and J dropped 2 bases, with 5 bases sitting between them. In nucleotides, the CDR3 is TGTGCCAGCAGCGCCTCCACAGATACGCAGTATTTT. As protein: CASSASTDTQYF. Drawing the rest from reference TRBV14 and TRBJ2-3, the complete variable domain is EAGVTQFPSHSVIEKGQTVTLRCDPISGHDNLYWYRRVMGKEIKFLLHFVKESKQDESGMPNNRFLAERTGGTYSTLKVQPAELEDSGVYFCASSASTDTQYFGPGTRLTVL.

V and J are TRBV19 and TRBJ1-1; a weak D match, TRBD1 (5 bases). Germline CDR1 and CDR2: LNHDA and SQIVND (reference sequence). The CDR3 runs 15 residues. V lost 5 bases and J lost 2, with 15 bases in between. The CDR3 region is CASSFGPTGNTEAFF. In DNA form, the CDR3 reads TGTGCCAGTAGTTTCGGGCCTACAGGTAACACTGAAGCTTTCTTT. Full variable domain (missing parts from reference TRBV19 and TRBJ1-1): DGGITQSPKYLFRKEGQNVTLSCEQNLNHDAMYWYRQDPGQGLRLIYYSQIVNDFQKGDIAEGYSVSREKKESFPLTVTSAQKNPTAFYLCASSFGPTGNTEAFFGQGTRLTVV.

The rearrangement joins TRBV27 to TRBJ2-7; D possibly corresponds to TRBD2 (5 bases). This CDR3 has 14 amino acids. Trimming pared 6 bases from V and 3 bases from J, leaving 15 bases between. Germline loops: CDR1 MNHEY, CDR2 SMNVEV (reference sequence). CDR3 DNA sequence: TGTGCCAGCAGGAGGGAGACCAGGATCTACGAGCAGTACTTC. Its protein is CASRRETRIYEQYF.

In nucleotides, the CDR3 is TGTGCCAGCCGCGAGTTCCTCACCGGGGAGCTGTTTTTT. Translating gives CASREFLTGELFF. The rearrangement joins TRBV9 to TRBJ2-2; unclear D gene. The CDR3 has 13 amino acids. Germline-derived CDR1 and CDR2 are SGDLS and YYNGEE. Trimming took off 7 bases at V and 4 bases at J, with 11 bases between the two ends. The whole variable domain, remainder taken from reference TRBV9 and TRBJ2-2, is DSGVTQTPKHLITATGQRVTLRCSPRSGDLSVYWYQQSLDQGLQFLIQYYNGEERAKGNILERFSAQQFPDLHSELNLSSLELGDSALYFCASREFLTGELFFGEGSRLTVL.

This clone was seen a single time. The chain links TRBV30 to TRBJ2-5, with 7 bases fitting TRBD1. V gave up 3 bases and J gave up 1 base; unmatched junction bases: 5. CDR3 size: 14 residues. Germline CDR1 reads GTSNPN; CDR2 reads SVGIG (reference sequence). CDR3 coding DNA: TGTGCCTGGAGGGCCGGGACAGTCCAAGAGACCCAGTACTTC. Its translation is CAWRAGTVQETQYF.

This rearrangement joins TRBV6-4 to TRBJ2-6, with 11 bases identical to TRBD1. Germline V CDR1 and CDR2: MRHNA, SNTAGT. After removal of 11 bases from V and 0 bases from J, the junction contained 12 bases not matched to a gene. The CDR3 length is 18 residues. DNA for the CDR3: TGTGCCTCCTCTCCATGGGGACAGGGGGGCTCTGGGGCCAACGTCCTGACTTTC. Its translation: CASSPWGQGGSGANVLTF.

This chain connects TRBV27 to TRBJ1-5, with D possibly TRBD1 on 5 matching bases. The CDR3 length is 14 residues. The germline CDR1 and CDR2 sequences are MNHEY and SMNVEV (reference sequence). Trimming shortened V by 0 bases and J by 3 bases, and 6 bases separated the two germline ends. CDR3 loop: CASSLSGLNQPQHF. Written as DNA, the CDR3 is TGTGCCAGCAGTTTATCGGGACTCAATCAGCCCCAGCATTTT.

This clone was counted once. The rearrangement links TRBV6-6 to TRBJ2-7; D is unclear. Germline CDR1 is MNHNY and CDR2 is SVGAGI (reference sequence). V lost 8 bases and J 4 bases, leaving 9 bases between the germline ends. The CDR3 sequence is 11 residues long. CDR3 nucleotides: TGTGCCAGCGGTAGCCGATACGAGCAGTACTTC. It encodes CASGSRYEQYF.

Note on this clone: A junction boundary mismatches the germline segment, possibly from a read error. The chain couples TRBV7-7 to TRBJ2-2; D unresolved. The V gene's germline CDR1 is SSHAT and CDR2 FNYEAQ (reference sequence). The CDR3 is made up of 16 amino acids. The CDR3 nucleotides are TGTGCTAGCAGCTTAAGCTCCAGCCCGAACACCGGGGAGCTGTTTTTT. Translating it yields CASSLSSSPNTGELFF.

This chain links TRBV6-1 with TRBJ2-3; D gene uncertain. Germline assignment: CDR1 MNHNS and CDR2 SASEGT. The CDR3 runs to 16 residues. V lost 0 bases and J lost 2, with 12 bases in between. CDR3 DNA sequence: TGTGCCAGCAGTGAAGCGAAGGGAACCTTCACAGATACGCAGTATTTT. This encodes CASSEAKGTFTDTQYF.

J is TRBJ1-6 and V is TRBV5-6; D not certain. This CDR3 is built from 13 residues. CDR1 is SGHDT, CDR2 YYEEEE, per germline. V gave up 0 bases and J gave up 7 bases, with 5 bases separating them. In DNA form, the CDR3 reads TGTGCCAGCAGCTTGGGAACAAATTCACCCCTCCACTTT. Amino acid sequence: CASSLGTNSPLHF. The full variable domain, its missing parts supplied by reference TRBV5-6 and TRBJ1-6, is DAGVTQSPTHLIKTRGQQVTLRCSPKSGHDTVSWYQQALGQGPQFIFQYYEEEERQRGNFPDRFSGHQFPNYSSELNVNALLLGDSALYLCASSLGTNSPLHFGNGTRLTVT.

The CDR3 DNA follows: TGTGCCAGCAGTGAATCAGGGACAGGGGTTCAGCCCCAGCATTTT. It encodes CASSESGTGVQPQHF. The V gene is TRBV2, the J gene TRBJ1-5, with TRBD1 matching 10 bases. In germline, CDR1 is SNHLY, CDR2 FYNNEI. The CDR3 extends over 15 amino acids. V lost 2 bases, J lost 6 bases, and 4 bases stayed unmatched. Drawing the rest from reference TRBV2 and TRBJ1-5, the complete variable domain is EPEVTQTPSHQVTQMGQEVILRCVPISNHLYFYWYRQILGQKVEFLVSFYNNEISEKSEIFDDQFSVERPDGSNFTLKIRSTKLEDSAMYFCASSESGTGVQPQHFGDGTRLSIL.

J is TRBJ2-7 and V is TRBV29-1; 10 bases are a match to TRBD1. The CDR3 totals 13 residues. Trimming at V came to 7 bases and at J to 3 bases, leaving 6 bases not matched to a gene. Germline CDR1 reads SQVTM; CDR2 reads ANQGSEA. The CDR3 here is CSGAGTGDYEQYF. The CDR3 DNA follows: TGCAGCGGAGCCGGGACAGGGGACTACGAGCAGTACTTC.

The CDR3: CASSVGHRGSVDTIYF. Written as DNA, the CDR3 is TGTGCCAGCAGCGTAGGTCACAGGGGATCCGTTGACACCATATATTTT. V usage is TRBV9 and J usage is TRBJ1-3; 7 bases line up with TRBD1. CDR3 length: 16 amino acids. Germline CDR1 is SGDLS and CDR2 is YYNGEE. V lost 0 bases to trimming and J lost 8 bases; unmatched junction nucleotides: 11.

Concerning this clone itself: The sample holds other DNA sequences that translate to the same CDR3. The V gene is TRBV6-6, the J gene TRBJ2-7; possible D gene TRBD1, 6 bases. The CDR3 is 14 residues long. Germline V gene data show CDR1 as MNHNY and CDR2 as SVGAGI (reference sequence). Trimming stripped 6 bases from V and 0 bases from J, with 12 bases between. The CDR3 DNA reads TGTGCCAGCAGATCAGGGGATAGCTCCTACGAGCAGTACTTC. Amino acid sequence: CASRSGDSSYEQYF.

The genes are TRBV6-1 and TRBJ1-6, with 7 bases matching TRBD1. The CDR3 totals 15 residues. J lost 6 bases, V lost 4 bases, and 6 bases had no gene match. CDR1 is MNHNS and CDR2 is SASEGT in the germline V gene. As DNA, the CDR3 is TGTGCCAGCAGTGCCCGGGACAGACTTAATTCACCCCTCCACTTT. Its protein product is CASSARDRLNSPLHF.